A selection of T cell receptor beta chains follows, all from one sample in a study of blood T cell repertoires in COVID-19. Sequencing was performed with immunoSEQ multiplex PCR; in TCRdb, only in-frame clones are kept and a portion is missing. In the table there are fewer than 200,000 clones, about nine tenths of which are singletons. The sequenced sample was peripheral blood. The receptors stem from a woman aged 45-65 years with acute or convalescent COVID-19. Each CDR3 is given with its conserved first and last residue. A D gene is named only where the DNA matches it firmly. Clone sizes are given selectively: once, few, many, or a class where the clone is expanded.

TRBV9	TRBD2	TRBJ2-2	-	TGTGCCAGCAGCGTAGAGGATAGCGGGGGGCGGAACACCGGGGAGCTGTTTTTT	CASSVEDSGGRNTGELFF
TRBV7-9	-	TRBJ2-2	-	TGTGCCAGCAGCTTAATAAAAGGGGAGCTGTTTTTT	CASSLIKGELFF
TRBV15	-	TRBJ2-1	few	TGTGCCACCAGCAGAGATGGGGGGGCAAATGAGCAGTTCTTC	CATSRDGGANEQFF
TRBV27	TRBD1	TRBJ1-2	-	TGTGCCAGCAGTCTCTCCGGGACAGGAAGCTATGGCTACACCTTC	CASSLSGTGSYGYTF
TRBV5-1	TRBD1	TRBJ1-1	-	TGCGCCAGCAGACAGATACTGACAGGGGGCGAAGGGTCTGAAGCTTTCTTT	CASRQILTGGEGSEAFF
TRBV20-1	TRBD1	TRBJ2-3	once	TGCAGTGCTAGTACCGTGGGACAGGGGAAGTCAGATACGCAGTATTTT	CSASTVGQGKSDTQYF
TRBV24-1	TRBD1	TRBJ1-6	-	TGTGCCACCAGTGATTCAACGACAGGGGAGTCACCCCTCCACTTT	CATSDSTTGESPLHF
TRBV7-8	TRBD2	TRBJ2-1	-	TGTGCCAGCAGCAAGACTAGCGGGGGGCGCTATGAGCAGTTCTTC	CASSKTSGGRYEQFF
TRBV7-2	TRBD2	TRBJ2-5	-	TGTGCCAGCAGCCCCCCGGCGGGAGGCCATATGGTGGGGTACTTC	CASSPPAGGHMVGYF
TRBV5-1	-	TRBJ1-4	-	TGCGCCAGCAGCTCGGGGGGGAAAAATGAAAAACTGTTTTTT	CASSSGGKNEKLFF
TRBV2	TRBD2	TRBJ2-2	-	TGTGCCAGCAGTGGGCAGACTAGCGTGGTTTCCGGGGAGCTGTTTTTT	CASSGQTSVVSGELFF
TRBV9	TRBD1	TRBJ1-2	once	TGTGCCAGCAGCGTAGGGCCGGGACAGAGAGACTATGGCTACACCTTC	CASSVGPGQRDYGYTF
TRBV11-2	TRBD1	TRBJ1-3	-	TGTGCCAGCAGCTTTAGTGAGGGGGCGAACACCATATATTTT	CASSFSEGANTIYF
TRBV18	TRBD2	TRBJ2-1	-	TGTGCCAGCTCACCACCTGTTGGCGGGGGGGAGTACAATGAGCAGTTCTTC	CASSPPVGGGEYNEQFF
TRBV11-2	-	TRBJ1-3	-	TGTGCCAGCAGCTTAGGTGCGGTTTACGGAAACACCATATATTTT	CASSLGAVYGNTIYF
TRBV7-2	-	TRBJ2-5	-	TGTGCCAGCAGCCCTGGGGGCCCATTAAGGGAGACCCAGTACTTC	CASSPGGPLRETQYF
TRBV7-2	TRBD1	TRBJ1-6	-	TGTGCCAGCAGCCCCCTGACAGGGGGCCATTCACCCCTCCACTTT	CASSPLTGGHSPLHF
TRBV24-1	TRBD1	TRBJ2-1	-	TGTGCCACCACCCCGGGACAGGGGGTTGGTGAGCAGTTCTTC	CATTPGQGVGEQFF
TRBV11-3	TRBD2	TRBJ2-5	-	TGTGCCAGCAGCTCACCATGGGAGCTAGCGGGGGCAGGGGAGACCCAGTACTTC	CASSSPWELAGAGETQYF
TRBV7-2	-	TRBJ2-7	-	TGTGCCAGCAGCTTGAATTCTAACAGTCCCTACGAGCAGTACTTC	CASSLNSNSPYEQYF
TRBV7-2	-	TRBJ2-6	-	TGTGCCAGCAGCTTAGCAGGGCGGGTTTCTGGGGCCAACGTCCTGACTTTC	CASSLAGRVSGANVLTF
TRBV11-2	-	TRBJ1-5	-	TGTGCCAGCAGCTGGGACAAGGATCAGCCCCAGCATTTT	CASSWDKDQPQHF
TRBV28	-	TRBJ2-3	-	TGTGCCAGCAGTTTATGGGGCACTAGAACTAGCACAGATACGCAGTATTTT	CASSLWGTRTSTDTQYF
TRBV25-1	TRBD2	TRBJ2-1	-	TGTGCCAGCAGTTATATCGCGGGAGGGCCCGGTGAGCAGTTCTTC	CASSYIAGGPGEQFF
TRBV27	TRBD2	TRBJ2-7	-	TGTGCCAGCAGTTTATCGGGCGGGAGTGCCTACGAGCAGTACTTC	CASSLSGGSAYEQYF
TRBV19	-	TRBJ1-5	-	TGTGCCAGTAGTATAGAGTGGCCGGGTAGCAATCAGCCCCAGCATTTT	CASSIEWPGSNQPQHF
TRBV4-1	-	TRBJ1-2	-	TGCGCCAGCAGCCAAAGGATCAATCAGGGCGACCATTATGGCTACACCTTC	CASSQRINQGDHYGYTF
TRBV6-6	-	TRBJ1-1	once	TGTGCCAGCATTCGGAGTGGGACACATAGTTACGGCACTGAAGCTTTCTTT	CASIRSGTHSYGTEAFF
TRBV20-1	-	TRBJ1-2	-	TGCAGTGCTAGTCCAGGGACAAACTATGGCTACACCTTC	CSASPGTNYGYTF
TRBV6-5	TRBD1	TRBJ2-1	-	TGTGCCAGCAGTTACTCGACAGGGAATGAGCAGTTCTTC	CASSYSTGNEQFF
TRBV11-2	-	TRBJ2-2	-	TGTGCCAGCAGAGCGCCGGGGGTGGGAAACACCGGGGAGCTGTTTTTT	CASRAPGVGNTGELFF
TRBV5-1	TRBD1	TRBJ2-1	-	TGCGCCAGCAGCATGGCAAGGGGGCTTGAACATGAGCAGTTCTTC	CASSMARGLEHEQFF
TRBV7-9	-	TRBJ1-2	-	TGTGCCAGCAGCTCGCAGGGATCGTATGGCTACACCTTC	CASSSQGSYGYTF
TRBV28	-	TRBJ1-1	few	TGTGCCAGCAGCCCATCCAAGAACACTGAAGCTTTCTTT	CASSPSKNTEAFF
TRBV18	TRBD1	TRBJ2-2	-	TGTGCCAGCTCCCCCGGGACAGGGGGCACCGGGGAGCTGTTTTTT	CASSPGTGGTGELFF
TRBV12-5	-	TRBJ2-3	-	TGTGCTAGTGGTACCGGGACTCCCCGGGATACGCAGTATTTT	CASGTGTPRDTQYF
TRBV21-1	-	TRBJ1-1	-	TGTGCCAGCAGCGGACGGGACAGTCTTGCCTGGGACACTGAAGCTTTCTTT	CASSGRDSLAWDTEAFF
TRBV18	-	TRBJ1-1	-	TGTGCCAGCTCACCCGGACAGAACACTGAAGCTTTCTTT	CASSPGQNTEAFF
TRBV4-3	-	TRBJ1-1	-	TGCGCCAGCAGCCAAGATAACAGGGCGAACACTGAAGCTTTCTTT	CASSQDNRANTEAFF
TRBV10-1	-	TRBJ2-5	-	TGCGCCTACGTGACTTTTCAGTACTTC	CAYVTFQYF
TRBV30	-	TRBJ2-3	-	TGTGCCTGGAGCTACGGGGCGGGATTCACAGATACGCAGTATTTT	CAWSYGAGFTDTQYF
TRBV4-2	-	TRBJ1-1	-	TGTGCCAGCAGCCAAGGGGGCTACGGGCTCATGAACACTGAAGCTTTCTTT	CASSQGGYGLMNTEAFF
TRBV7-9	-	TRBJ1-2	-	TGTGCCAGCAGCTCGGGGACTCTGTATGGCTACACCTTC	CASSSGTLYGYTF
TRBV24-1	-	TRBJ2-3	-	TGTGCCACCAGTGACAAGGGTCCCGGGGGCACAGATACGCAGTATTTT	CATSDKGPGGTDTQYF
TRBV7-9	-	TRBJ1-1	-	TGTGCCAGCAGCTTAAGAAGCGGAGGGAAAGACACTGAAGCTTTCTTT	CASSLRSGGKDTEAFF